One and the same sample provided the 11 T cell receptor beta chains below, sequenced in a study of blood T cells in healthy people across ages. Next came a second PCR, run for roughly 6 to 11 cycles, which used a sample-barcoded 5' primer along with a J-beta primer mix. TCRdb called the 5' RACE reads again in MiXCR, with one record for every CDR3 protein. The repertoire holds about 1.5 million distinct CDR3 sequences, with roughly 43% as singletons. The sequencing sample was made of blood. These receptors all come from a woman between 18 and 29 years old in good health.

The chain employs TRBV7-2 and TRBJ1-1, with D possibly TRBD1 on 6 matching bases. Germline V gives CDR1 SGHTA, CDR2 FQGNSA. The V end lost 2 bases, the J end lost 0 bases, and 13 bases lay between the germline ends. The CDR3 totals 16 residues. In nucleotides, the CDR3 is TGTGCCAGCAGCTTAACTCCACCAGGGGTGAACACTGAAGCTTTCTTT. Translated, it gives CASSLTPPGVNTEAFF.

In regard to this clonotype: One end of the junction varies from germline; a read error may be responsible. V is TRBV20-1 and J is TRBJ2-1, with 10 bases matching TRBD2. CDR3 length: 14 amino acids. Germline V CDR1 and CDR2: DFQATT, SNEGSKA (reference sequence). CDR3 sequence reads: CSASVGLADNERFF. In nucleotides, the CDR3 is TGCAGTGCTAGCGTTGGACTAGCGGACAATGAGCGGTTCTTC.

The J gene is TRBJ2-3, the V gene TRBV29-1, with a possible D match to TRBD2 (5 bases). V was shortened by 7 bases and J by 3 bases, with 17 bases between the two germline ends. Germline lookup yields CDR1 SQVTM and CDR2 ANQGSEA. There are 14 residues in the CDR3. CDR3 sequence: CSGWLGVRTDTQYF. Written as DNA, the CDR3 is TGCAGCGGCTGGCTGGGAGTTCGAACAGATACGCAGTATTTT.

V gene TRBV12-3 or TRBV12-4 combines with J gene TRBJ1-5; tentatively, D is TRBD1 (5 bases). The V end was cut by 4 bases, the J end by 7 bases, with 11 bases between. This CDR3 region has 13 residues. The CDR3 DNA follows: TGTGCCAGCAGTTCCAGGGCCTCCCAGCCCCAGCATTTT. Its translation: CASSSRASQPQHF.

There are a few counts of this clonotype. This rearrangement joins TRBV9 to TRBJ2-1; D not certain. The CDR3 length is 14 residues. V was pared by 1 base and J by 6 bases, with 11 bases between. Germline assignment: CDR1 SGDLS and CDR2 YYNGEE. CDR3 sequence (DNA): TGTGCCAGCAGCGTATCGGGTCTCTTCAATGAGCAGTTCTTC. It is translated as CASSVSGLFNEQFF.

This clonotype has a handful of counts. This chain uses TRBV10-3 with TRBJ2-7; tentative D call: TRBD1 (6 bases). CDR1 is ENHRY, CDR2 SYGVKD, per germline. Trimming left V 4 bases short and J 2 bases short, with 15 bases between. The CDR3 contains 15 residues. CDR3 sequence (DNA): TGTGCCATCAGTGTATCAGGGGCGCCAACCTACGAGCAGTACTTC. As protein: CAISVSGAPTYEQYF.

This sequence joins TRBV7-2 and TRBJ2-3; 8 bases map to TRBD2. V lost 2 bases to trimming and J lost 0 bases; unmatched junction nucleotides: 13. This CDR3 spans 19 amino acids. Germline V gives CDR1 SGHTA, CDR2 FQGNSA. In DNA form, the CDR3 reads TGTGCCAGCAGCTTATCCGGGGGGGGGATAAGGGGGAGCACAGATACGCAGTATTTT. Residues: CASSLSGGGIRGSTDTQYF.

This clonotype appeared a few times. The chain couples TRBV9 to TRBJ2-3, with D uncertain. V lost 0 bases and J 4 bases, leaving 6 bases between the germline ends. Germline loops: CDR1 SGDLS, CDR2 YYNGEE. The CDR3 totals 13 residues. CDR3 coding DNA: TGTGCCAGCAGCGTAGTATCGTCAGATACGCAGTATTTT. Residues: CASSVVSSDTQYF.

The V and J genes are TRBV30 and TRBJ2-3, with D possibly being TRBD2 (5 bases). Germline V gives CDR1 GTSNPN, CDR2 SVGIG (reference sequence). The V end lost 2 bases, the J end lost 4 bases, and 19 bases lay between the germline ends. The CDR3 totals 16 residues. The DNA of the CDR3 is TGTGCCTGGAGTAACCCGGGATTCAGAGGATCAGATACGCAGTATTTT. It is translated as CAWSNPGFRGSDTQYF.

The CDR3 spells CSVDTSGGNEQFF. The CDR3 DNA reads TGCAGCGTCGATACTAGCGGGGGAAATGAGCAGTTCTTC. The rearrangement uses TRBV29-1 and TRBJ2-1; 11 nucleotides line up with TRBD2. The trim removed 6 bases at V and 7 bases at J, leaving 5 bases unmatched. This CDR3 has 13 residues. CDR1 and CDR2 (germline): SQVTM, ANQGSEA.

The table lists this clonotype with a few counts. The chain is built from TRBV11-2 and TRBJ2-7, with D hard to call. CDR1 SGHAT and CDR2 FQNNGV come from the germline V gene. The CDR3 consists of 15 residues. V was cut by 0 bases and J by 3 bases, with 12 bases left in between. CDR3 bases: TGTGCCAGCAGCTTAGATAGCAACGGATACTACGAGCAGTACTTC. It translates to CASSLDSNGYYEQYF.